This record looks at one T cell receptor (beta chain) sequence and its context. The data stem from a study of OX40 agonist ivuxolimab in advanced cancers. TCRdb's table, derived via immunoSEQ multiplex PCR, lists solely in-frame clones and lacks some. The sample records about 42,000 clones, 86% being singletons. The V gene's germline CDR1 is LNHDA and CDR2 SQIVND (reference sequence). This CDR3 comprises 18 residues. With V trimmed by 2 bases and J by 0 bases, 8 bases remained unmatched. The genes are TRBV19 and TRBJ2-1, with 9 bases lining up with TRBD2. This sequence was found in an adult with an advanced solid tumor such as melanoma, head and neck, liver or kidney cancer. The starting material was CD4+ or CD8+ T cells sorted from blood, obtained in a trial of the OX40 agonist ivuxolimab. In nucleotides, the CDR3 is TGTGCCAGTAGTATAATTGCTAGCGGGGAGAGCTCCTACAATGAGCAGTTCTTC. Translation gives CASSIIASGESSYNEQFF.